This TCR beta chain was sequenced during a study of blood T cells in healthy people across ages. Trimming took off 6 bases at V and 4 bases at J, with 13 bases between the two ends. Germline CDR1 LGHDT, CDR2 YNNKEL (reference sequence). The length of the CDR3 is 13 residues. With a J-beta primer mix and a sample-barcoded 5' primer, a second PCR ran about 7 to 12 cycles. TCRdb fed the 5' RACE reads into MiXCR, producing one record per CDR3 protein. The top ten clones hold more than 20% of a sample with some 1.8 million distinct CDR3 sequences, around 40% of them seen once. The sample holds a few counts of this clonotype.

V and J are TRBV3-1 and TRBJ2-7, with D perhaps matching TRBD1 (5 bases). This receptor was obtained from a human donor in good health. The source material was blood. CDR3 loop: CASREQGSYEQYF. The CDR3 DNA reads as TGTGCCAGCAGGGAGCAGGGCAGTTACGAGCAGTACTTC.